Below are 22 T cell receptor beta chains sequenced from a single sample in a study of T cells in narcolepsy. TCRdb keeps only in-frame clones here, not all; method: immunoSEQ multiplex PCR. The repertoire holds roughly 22,000 clones, with around two thirds as singletons. The source material was memory (CD45RA-) CD4+ T cells from blood. The receptor source for this set is a human donor in good health.

The chain joins TRBV5-4 to TRBJ2-3; D might be TRBD1 or TRBD2, each matching 5 bases. CDR1 and CDR2 (germline): SGHNT, YYREEE (reference sequence). The CDR3 extends over 17 amino acids. Trimming shortened V by 0 bases and J by 6 bases, and 20 bases separated the two germline ends. The CDR3 protein is CASSLGGAGKSGDTQYF. CDR3 sequence (DNA): TGTGCCAGCAGCTTGGGGGGCGCGGGCAAATCCGGGGATACGCAGTATTTT.

The V and J genes are TRBV30 and TRBJ2-3, with TRBD2 identical over 10 bases. The CDR3 loop spans 15 amino acids. V lost 5 bases and J lost 6; bases outside the gene matches: 11. Germline V gene sequence: CDR1 GTSNPN, CDR2 SVGIG (reference sequence). As DNA, the CDR3 is TGTGCCTGGGTTGGGGCTAGCGGGGGTCACGATACGCAGTATTTT. This translates into CAWVGASGGHDTQYF.

In its sample, this clone was seen a few times. This chain uses TRBV19 with TRBJ2-1, with 9 bases lining up with TRBD2. CDR1 is LNHDA, CDR2 SQIVND, per germline (reference sequence). The J segment lost 3 bases and the V segment lost 8 bases, leaving 11 bases of the junction unmatched. The CDR3 is 16 residues long. CDR3 sequence reads: CASSRVAGGNYNEQFF. CDR3 nucleotide sequence: TGTGCCAGTTCTCGGGTGGCGGGGGGGAACTACAATGAGCAGTTCTTC. The entire variable domain, with the rest obtained from reference TRBV19 and TRBJ2-1, is as follows: DGGITQSPKYLFRKEGQNVTLSCEQNLNHDAMYWYRQDPGQGLRLIYYSQIVNDFQKGDIAEGYSVSREKKESFPLTVTSAQKNPTAFYLCASSRVAGGNYNEQFFGPGTRLTVL.

The chain employs TRBV11-2 and TRBJ2-4; 9 bases are shared with TRBD1. The CDR3 extends over 17 amino acids. Germline V gene data show CDR1 as SGHAT and CDR2 as FQNNGV. V shed 3 bases and J 6 bases; nucleotides not matched to a gene: 12. CDR3 sequence reads: CASSLGPGTGRGNIQYF. The CDR3 DNA follows: TGTGCCAGCAGCTTGGGTCCCGGGACAGGGCGGGGAAACATTCAGTACTTC. Variable domain in full (rest from reference TRBV11-2 and TRBJ2-4): EAGVAQSPRYKIIEKRQSVAFWCNPISGHATLYWYQQILGQGPKLLIQFQNNGVVDDSQLPKDRFSAERLKGVDSTLKIQPAKLEDSAVYLCASSLGPGTGRGNIQYFGAGTRLSVL.

The CDR3 sequence: CASTKGGGGRSTGELFF. The CDR3 coding sequence is TGTGCCAGCACCAAGGGAGGTGGGGGGCGCAGCACCGGGGAGCTGTTTTTT. The rearrangement links TRBV5-4 to TRBJ2-2; D may be TRBD1 or TRBD2 (6 bases each). Germline V lookup: CDR1 SGHNT, CDR2 YYREEE (reference sequence). The V end was cut by 6 bases, the J end by 4 bases, with 22 bases between. This CDR3 spans 17 amino acids.

Points on this clone: A much larger clonotype is one base distant, so this may be a read error. The V gene is TRBV28, the J gene TRBJ1-6; D is ambiguous. V lost 6 bases and J lost 7, with 16 bases in between. There are 15 residues in the CDR3. CDR1 MDHEN and CDR2 SYDVKM come from the germline V gene. CDR3 nucleotide sequence: TGTGCCAGCAGGGTGACCGGGCTATTGAATTCACCCCTCCACTTT. It translates to CASRVTGLLNSPLHF.

J is TRBJ2-3 and V is TRBV11-2, with D unclear. Germline CDR1 is SGHAT and CDR2 is FQNNGV. The CDR3 has 11 amino acids. Trimming removed 5 bases from V and 6 bases from J, with 6 bases in between. CDR3 region: CASSPGDTQYF. The CDR3, as DNA: TGTGCCAGCAGCCCCGGGGATACGCAGTATTTT.

The CDR3 coding sequence is TGCAGTGCTAGATCAGGGTACGAGCAGTACTTC. Encoded protein: CSARSGYEQYF. The chain employs TRBV20-1 and TRBJ2-7; D possibly corresponds to TRBD1 (5 bases). CDR3 length: 11 residues. V was pared by 2 bases and J by 4 bases, with 6 bases between. CDR1 DFQATT and CDR2 SNEGSKA come from the germline V gene (reference sequence).

Comments on this clone: Different DNA sequences within this sample yield the same CDR3. The V gene is TRBV11-3, the J gene TRBJ2-5, with 7 bases aligning to TRBD1. The J segment lost 5 bases and the V segment lost 1 base, leaving 10 bases of the junction unmatched. Germline-derived CDR1 and CDR2 are SGHNT and YENEEA. The CDR3 extends over 16 amino acids. DNA for the CDR3: TGTGCCAGCAGCTTAGGCTCACACAGGGGTTCGGAGACCCAGTACTTC. This sequence encodes CASSLGSHRGSETQYF.

This sequence joins TRBV4-2 and TRBJ2-7; 8 bases match TRBD2. From germline, CDR1 is LGHNA and CDR2 YNFKEQ. V shed 2 bases, J shed 4 bases, and the junction held 28 bases outside the gene matches. The length of the CDR3 is 22 residues. The CDR3 sequence: CASSQLQAGAGVRTTLIYEQYF. The CDR3 DNA sequence: TGTGCCAGCAGCCAACTACAGGCGGGAGCGGGAGTTCGGACGACGCTCATATACGAGCAGTACTTC.

This clone was recorded a few times. The CDR3 DNA follows: TGTGCCAGCAGCTTAGATAGCAATCAGCCCCAGCATTTT. It specifies CASSLDSNQPQHF. V usage is TRBV7-3 and J usage is TRBJ1-5, with D hard to call. CDR1 SGHTA and CDR2 FQGTGA come from the germline V gene. CDR3 length: 13 amino acids. The ends were cut back, 2 bases at V and 0 bases at J, with 2 bases in the middle.

The chain employs TRBV18 and TRBJ2-6; the D is unclear. Germline CDR1 is KGHSH and CDR2 is LQKENI. The CDR3 extends over 16 amino acids. V lost 1 base and J lost 0, with 7 bases in between. CDR3 residues: CASSPRALSGANVLTF. The CDR3 DNA is TGTGCCAGCTCACCACGGGCCCTCTCTGGGGCCAACGTCCTGACTTTC. The whole variable domain, remainder taken from reference TRBV18 and TRBJ2-6, is NAGVMQNPRHLVRRRGQEARLRCSPMKGHSHVYWYRQLPEEGLKFMVYLQKENIIDESGMPKERFSAEFPKEGPSILRIQQVVRGDSAAYFCASSPRALSGANVLTFGAGSRLTVL.

This sequence joins TRBV5-1 and TRBJ2-1; D unclear. The germline CDR1 and CDR2 sequences are SGHRS and YFSETQ. This CDR3 region has 14 residues. V was clipped by 1 base and J by 8 bases, with 13 bases between them. The CDR3 spells CASSLHQTQDEQFF. The CDR3 nucleotides read TGCGCCAGCAGCTTGCACCAAACCCAGGATGAGCAGTTCTTC.

The chain links TRBV30 to TRBJ2-1; D gene ambiguous. In germline, CDR1 is GTSNPN, CDR2 SVGIG (reference sequence). CDR3 length: 11 residues. Trimming took off 6 bases at V and 4 bases at J, with 7 bases between the two ends. CDR3 sequence (DNA): TGTGCCTGTACCGTATACAATGAGCAGTTCTTC. Its protein is CACTVYNEQFF.

This clone showed up just a few times. This sequence joins TRBV4-2 and TRBJ2-4; tentatively, D is TRBD2 (5 bases). CDR3 size: 13 residues. Germline loops: CDR1 LGHNA, CDR2 YNFKEQ. V was cut by 1 base and J by 9 bases, with 10 bases left in between. CDR3 region: CASSQGNGVIQYF. The DNA of the CDR3 is TGTGCCAGCAGCCAAGGGAACGGGGTCATTCAGTACTTC.

This chain connects TRBV12-2 to TRBJ1-1. TRBV12-2 is a listed pseudogene. The CDR3 has 14 amino acids. CDR3 sequence reads: CASRGGFKNTEAFF. The CDR3 DNA is TGTGCAAGTCGAGGCGGTTTTAAGAACACTGAAGCTTTCTTT.

This chain links TRBV6-1 with TRBJ2-2; D ambiguous. The CDR3 is 13 amino acids. The germline V gene encodes CDR1 MNHNS and CDR2 SASEGT. V was pared by 7 bases and J by 4 bases, with 10 bases between. Here the CDR3 reads CASTGATTGELFF. The CDR3, as DNA: TGTGCCAGCACTGGAGCGACCACCGGGGAGCTGTTTTTT.

This chain links TRBV28 with TRBJ1-1; TRBD1 might be the D (6 bases). CDR3 length equals 12 residues. Germline CDR1 reads MDHEN; CDR2 reads SYDVKM. V dropped 5 bases and J dropped 4 bases, with 8 bases sitting between them. The CDR3: CASSRTATEAFF. In nucleotides, the CDR3 is TGTGCCAGCAGTCGGACAGCCACTGAAGCTTTCTTT.

Here the CDR3 reads CASAGNNQPQHF. The CDR3 bases are TGTGCCAGCGCAGGGAACAATCAGCCCCAGCATTTT. The chain is built from TRBV2 and TRBJ1-5; maybe TRBD1 (5 bases). The germline V and J ends were trimmed by 8 bases and 3 bases, with 8 bases remaining between them. The CDR3 loop spans 12 amino acids. In germline, CDR1 is SNHLY, CDR2 FYNNEI. The full variable domain, with the rest looked up from reference TRBV2 and TRBJ1-5, is EPEVTQTPSHQVTQMGQEVILRCVPISNHLYFYWYRQILGQKVEFLVSFYNNEISEKSEIFDDQFSVERPDGSNFTLKIRSTKLEDSAMYFCASAGNNQPQHFGDGTRLSIL.

The genes are TRBV7-2 and TRBJ2-4, with 8 bases fitting TRBD2. V trimming: 6 bases; J trimming: 8 bases; junction bases outside the gene matches: 6. Germline V gene lookup returns CDR1 SGHTA and CDR2 FQGNSA. The CDR3 is 13 residues long. The CDR3 bases are TGTGCCAGCAGACCAGCGGGAGCCGACATTCAGTACTTC. This encodes CASRPAGADIQYF.

V usage is TRBV7-2 and J usage is TRBJ2-4, with 7 nucleotides matching TRBD1. The CDR3 length is 17 residues. Germline V gene sequence: CDR1 SGHTA, CDR2 FQGNSA. Trimming at V came to 5 bases and at J to 0 bases, leaving 10 bases not matched to a gene. The chain's CDR3 is CASSGRGTDLAKNIQYF. Written as DNA, the CDR3 is TGTGCCAGCAGCGGTAGGGGGACAGATCTAGCCAAAAACATTCAGTACTTC.

This sequence joins TRBV19 and TRBJ2-5, with D tentatively TRBD1 or TRBD2 (5 bases each). In germline, CDR1 is LNHDA, CDR2 SQIVND (reference sequence). Trimming removed 1 base from V and 6 bases from J, with 15 bases in between. This CDR3 region has 15 residues. CDR3 nucleotide sequence: TGTGCCAGTAGTATAGTAGGAGGTGGGGGACAGACCCAGTACTTC. It is translated as CASSIVGGGGQTQYF.